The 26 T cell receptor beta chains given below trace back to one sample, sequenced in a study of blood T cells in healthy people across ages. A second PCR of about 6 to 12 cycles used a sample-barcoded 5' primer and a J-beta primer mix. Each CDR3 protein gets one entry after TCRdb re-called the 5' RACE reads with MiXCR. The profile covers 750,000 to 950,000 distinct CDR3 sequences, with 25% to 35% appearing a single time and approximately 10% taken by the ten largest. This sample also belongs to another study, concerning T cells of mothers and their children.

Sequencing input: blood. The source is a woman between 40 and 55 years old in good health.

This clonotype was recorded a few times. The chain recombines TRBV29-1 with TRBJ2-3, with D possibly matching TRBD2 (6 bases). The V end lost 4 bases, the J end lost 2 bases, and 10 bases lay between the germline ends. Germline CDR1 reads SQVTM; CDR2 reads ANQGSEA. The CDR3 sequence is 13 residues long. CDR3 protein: CSVGGGATDTQYF. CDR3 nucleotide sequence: TGCAGCGTTGGCGGAGGGGCCACAGATACGCAGTATTTT.

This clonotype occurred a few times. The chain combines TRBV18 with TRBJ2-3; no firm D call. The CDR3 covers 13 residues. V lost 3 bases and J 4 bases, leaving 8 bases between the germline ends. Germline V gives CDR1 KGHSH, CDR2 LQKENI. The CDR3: CASSPLGSDTQYF. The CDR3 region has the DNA TGTGCCAGCTCACCTCTTGGGTCAGATACGCAGTATTTT.

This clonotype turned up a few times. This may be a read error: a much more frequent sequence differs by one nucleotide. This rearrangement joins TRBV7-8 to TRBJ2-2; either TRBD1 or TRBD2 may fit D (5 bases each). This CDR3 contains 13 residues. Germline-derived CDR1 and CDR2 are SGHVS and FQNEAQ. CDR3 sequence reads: CASSRQGTGERFF. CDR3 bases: TGTGCCAGCAGCCGGCAGGGCACCGGGGAGCGGTTTTTT. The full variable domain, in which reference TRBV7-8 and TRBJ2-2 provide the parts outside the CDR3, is GAGVSQSPRYKVAKRGQDVALRCDPISGHVSLFWYQQALGQGPEFLTYFQNEAQLDKSGLPSDRFFAERPEGSVSTLKIQRTQQEDSAVYLCASSRQGTGERFFGEGSRLTVL.

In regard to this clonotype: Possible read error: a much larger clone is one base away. CDR3 protein: CASSLPRSSYNEQYF. In DNA, the CDR3 is TGTGCCAGCAGCTTACCCAGGAGCTCCTACAATGAGCAGTACTTC. This chain uses TRBV7-2 with TRBJ2-1; the D is unclear. The better agreement between TRBJ2-7 and the DNA end casts doubt on the J call. Germline V gives CDR1 SGHTA, CDR2 FQGNSA. This CDR3 comprises 15 residues.

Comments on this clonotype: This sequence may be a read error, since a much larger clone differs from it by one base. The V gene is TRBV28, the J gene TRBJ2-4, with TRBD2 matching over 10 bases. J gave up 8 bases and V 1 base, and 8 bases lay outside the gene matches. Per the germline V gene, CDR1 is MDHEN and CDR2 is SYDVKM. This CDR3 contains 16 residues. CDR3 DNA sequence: TGTGCCAGCAGTTTATACAGCGGGGGGGTAAGGGACATTCAGTACTTC. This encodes CASSLYSGGVRDIQYF.

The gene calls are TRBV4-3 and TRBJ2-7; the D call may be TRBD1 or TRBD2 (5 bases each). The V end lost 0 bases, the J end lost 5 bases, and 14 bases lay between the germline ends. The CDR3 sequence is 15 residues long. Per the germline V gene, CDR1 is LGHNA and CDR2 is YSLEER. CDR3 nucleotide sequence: TGCGCCAGCAGCCAAGATAGGGACGCTTCGGACGAGCAGTACTTC. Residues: CASSQDRDASDEQYF.

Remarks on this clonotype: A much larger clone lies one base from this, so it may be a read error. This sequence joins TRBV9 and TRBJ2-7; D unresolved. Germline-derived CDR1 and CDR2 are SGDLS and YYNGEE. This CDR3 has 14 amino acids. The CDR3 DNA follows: TGTGCCACCAGCGTCGATGGATCCTTCTACGAGCAGTACTTC. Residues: CATSVDGSFYEQYF.

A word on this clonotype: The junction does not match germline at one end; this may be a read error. DNA of the CDR3: TGTGTCAGCAGCCGAACCCGACAGGGGGCACGGGAGACCCAGTACTTC. Protein: CVSSRTRQGARETQYF. V is TRBV11-2 and J is TRBJ2-5; TRBD1 agrees at 10 bases. The germline CDR1 and CDR2 sequences are SGHAT and FQNNGV. The CDR3 runs 16 residues.

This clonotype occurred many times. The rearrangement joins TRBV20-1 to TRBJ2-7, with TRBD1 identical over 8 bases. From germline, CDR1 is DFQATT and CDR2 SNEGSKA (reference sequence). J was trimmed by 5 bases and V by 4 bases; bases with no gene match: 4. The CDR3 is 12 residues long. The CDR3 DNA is TGCAGTGCTAAGGACAGGGCCCACGAGCAGTACTTC. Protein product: CSAKDRAHEQYF.

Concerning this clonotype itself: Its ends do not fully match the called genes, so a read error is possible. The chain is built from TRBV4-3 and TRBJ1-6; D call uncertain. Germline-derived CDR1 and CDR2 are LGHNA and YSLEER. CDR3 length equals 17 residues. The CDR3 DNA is TGCGCCAACAGCACTTCCACGGGAAACTCCTATAATTCACCCCTCCACTTT. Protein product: CANSTSTGNSYNSPLHF.

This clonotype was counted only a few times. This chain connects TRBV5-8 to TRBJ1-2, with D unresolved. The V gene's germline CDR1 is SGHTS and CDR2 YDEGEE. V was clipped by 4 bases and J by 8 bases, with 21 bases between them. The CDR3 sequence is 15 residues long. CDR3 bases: TGTGCCAGCAGCATTGGACTACGAAAGGGTATGGGCTACACCTTC. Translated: CASSIGLRKGMGYTF.

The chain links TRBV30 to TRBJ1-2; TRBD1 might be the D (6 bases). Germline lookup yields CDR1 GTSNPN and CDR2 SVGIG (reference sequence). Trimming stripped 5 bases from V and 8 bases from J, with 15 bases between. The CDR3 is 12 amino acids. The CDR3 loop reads CAWEQGAGGYTF. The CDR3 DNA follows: TGTGCCTGGGAACAGGGAGCGGGGGGCTACACCTTC.

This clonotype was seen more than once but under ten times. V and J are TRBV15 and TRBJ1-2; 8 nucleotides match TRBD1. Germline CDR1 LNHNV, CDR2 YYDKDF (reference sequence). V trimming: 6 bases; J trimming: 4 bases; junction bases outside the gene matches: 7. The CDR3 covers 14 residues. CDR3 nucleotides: TGTGCCACCAGAAGGGGGACAGGACCCTATGGCTACACCTTC. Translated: CATRRGTGPYGYTF.

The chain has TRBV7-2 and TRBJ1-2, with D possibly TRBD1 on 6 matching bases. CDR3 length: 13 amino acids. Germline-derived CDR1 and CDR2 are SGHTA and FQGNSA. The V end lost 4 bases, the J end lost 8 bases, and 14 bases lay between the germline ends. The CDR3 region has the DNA TGTGCCAGCAGCTCGTACAGGGACGAAGGCTACACCTTC. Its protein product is CASSSYRDEGYTF.

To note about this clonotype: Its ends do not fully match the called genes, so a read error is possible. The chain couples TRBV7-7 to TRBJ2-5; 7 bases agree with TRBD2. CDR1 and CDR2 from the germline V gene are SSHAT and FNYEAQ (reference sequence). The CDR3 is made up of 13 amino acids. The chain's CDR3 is CASTSGVRETQYF. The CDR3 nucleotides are TGTGCTAGCACCAGCGGGGTCAGAGAGACCCAGTACTTC.

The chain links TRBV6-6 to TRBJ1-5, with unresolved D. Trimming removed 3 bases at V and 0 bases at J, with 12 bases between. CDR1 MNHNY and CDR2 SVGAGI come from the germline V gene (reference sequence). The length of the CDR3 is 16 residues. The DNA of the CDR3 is TGTGCCAGCAGTTATGAGGGCTCCTATAGCAATCAGCCCCAGCATTTT. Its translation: CASSYEGSYSNQPQHF.

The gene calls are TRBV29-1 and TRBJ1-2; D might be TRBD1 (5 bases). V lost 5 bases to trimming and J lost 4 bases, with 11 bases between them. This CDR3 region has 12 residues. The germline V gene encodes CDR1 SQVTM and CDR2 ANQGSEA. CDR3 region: CSVRGDGYGYTF. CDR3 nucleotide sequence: TGCAGCGTTCGGGGGGATGGCTATGGCTACACCTTC.

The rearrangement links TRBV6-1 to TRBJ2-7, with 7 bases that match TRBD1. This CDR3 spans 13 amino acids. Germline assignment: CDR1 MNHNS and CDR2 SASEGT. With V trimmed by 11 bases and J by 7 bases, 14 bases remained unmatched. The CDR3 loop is CAGRWGQCNEQYF. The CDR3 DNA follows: TGTGCCGGCCGCTGGGGACAGTGCAATGAGCAGTACTTC.

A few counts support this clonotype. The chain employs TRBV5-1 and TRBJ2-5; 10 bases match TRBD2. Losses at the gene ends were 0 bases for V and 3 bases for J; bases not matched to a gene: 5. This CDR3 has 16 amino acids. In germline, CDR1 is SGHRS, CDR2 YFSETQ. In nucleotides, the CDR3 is TGCGCCAGCAGCTTGGGCCTCACTAGCGGGGAAGAGACCCAGTACTTC. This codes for CASSLGLTSGEETQYF.

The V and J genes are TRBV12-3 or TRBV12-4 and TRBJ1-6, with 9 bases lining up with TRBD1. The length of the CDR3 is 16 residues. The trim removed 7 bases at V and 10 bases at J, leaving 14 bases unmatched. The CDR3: CASKNSLGQGDSPLHF. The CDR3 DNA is TGTGCCAGCAAAAACTCCCTGGGACAGGGCGACTCACCCCTCCACTTT.

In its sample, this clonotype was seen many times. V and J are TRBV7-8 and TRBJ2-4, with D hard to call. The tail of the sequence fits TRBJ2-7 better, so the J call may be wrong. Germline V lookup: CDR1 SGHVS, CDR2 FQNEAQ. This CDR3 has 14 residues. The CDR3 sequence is CASSLVVGSDEQYF. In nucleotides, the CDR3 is TGTGCCAGCAGCTTAGTTGTGGGATCGGACGAGCAGTACTTC.

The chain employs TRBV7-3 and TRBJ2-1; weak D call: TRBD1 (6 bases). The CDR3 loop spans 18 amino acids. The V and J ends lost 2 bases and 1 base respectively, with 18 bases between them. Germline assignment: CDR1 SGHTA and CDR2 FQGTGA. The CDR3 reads CASSLGVEGEGSYNEQFF. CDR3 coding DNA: TGTGCCAGCAGCTTAGGGGTCGAGGGGGAAGGATCCTACAATGAGCAGTTCTTC. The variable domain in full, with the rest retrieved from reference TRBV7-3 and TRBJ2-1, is GAGVSQTPSNKVTEKGKYVELRCDPISGHTALYWYRQSLGQGPEFLIYFQGTGAADDSGLPNDRFFAVRPEGSVSTLKIQRTERGDSAVYLCASSLGVEGEGSYNEQFFGPGTRLTVL.

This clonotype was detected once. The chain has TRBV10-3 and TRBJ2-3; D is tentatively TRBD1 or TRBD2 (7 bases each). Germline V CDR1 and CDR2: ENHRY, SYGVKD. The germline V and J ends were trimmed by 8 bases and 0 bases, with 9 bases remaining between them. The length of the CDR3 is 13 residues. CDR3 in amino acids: CAIQGGSTDTQYF. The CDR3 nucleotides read TGTGCCATCCAGGGGGGGAGCACAGATACGCAGTATTTT.

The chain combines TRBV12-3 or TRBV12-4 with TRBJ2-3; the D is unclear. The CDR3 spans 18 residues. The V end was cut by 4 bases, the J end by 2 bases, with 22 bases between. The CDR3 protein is CASSSDPGSQLSTDTQYF. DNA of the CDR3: TGTGCCAGCAGTTCCGACCCAGGTTCCCAGCTATCCACAGATACGCAGTATTTT.

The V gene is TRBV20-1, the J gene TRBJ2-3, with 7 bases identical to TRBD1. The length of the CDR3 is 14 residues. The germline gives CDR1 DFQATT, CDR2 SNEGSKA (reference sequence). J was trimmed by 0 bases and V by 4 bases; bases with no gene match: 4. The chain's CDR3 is CSAMTGLSTDTQYF. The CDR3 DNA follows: TGCAGTGCTATGACAGGGCTTAGCACAGATACGCAGTATTTT.

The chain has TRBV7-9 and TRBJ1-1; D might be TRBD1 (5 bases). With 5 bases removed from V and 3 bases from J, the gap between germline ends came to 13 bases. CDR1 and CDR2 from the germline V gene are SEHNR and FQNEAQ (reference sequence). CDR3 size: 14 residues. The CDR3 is CASSTGPAHTEAFF. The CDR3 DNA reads TGTGCCAGCAGCACGGGACCGGCTCACACTGAAGCTTTCTTT.